This entry lists 16 T cell receptor beta chains sequenced from one sample in a study of T cells in localized non-small cell lung cancer. TCRdb's copy holds only in-frame clones and misses some; the assay was immunoSEQ multiplex PCR. The table shows 70,000 to 75,000 clones, with approximately 84% occurring only once. The sample in question was peripheral blood, obtained before any cancer treatment. The receptors shown here come from a female donor at least 60 years old with stage I lung adenocarcinoma.

Remarks on this clone: Mismatch with germline at one junction end may stem from a read error. This chain joins TRBV5-1 and TRBJ1-2; D gene ambiguous. This CDR3 contains 12 residues. CDR1 is SGHRS, CDR2 YFSETQ, per germline. The DNA for the CDR3 is TGCGCCAGCAGCCCGGGAGTTGATGGCTACGCCTTC. Translation: CASSPGVDGYAF.

The genes are TRBV19 and TRBJ2-3, with D perhaps matching TRBD1 (6 bases). The V and J ends lost 0 bases and 3 bases respectively, with 16 bases between them. Germline V CDR1 and CDR2: LNHDA, SQIVND (reference sequence). This CDR3 region has 17 residues. The CDR3 nucleotides read TGTGCCAGTAGTATAGACCCTACAGGGCTGGGGACAGATACGCAGTATTTT. Translation: CASSIDPTGLGTDTQYF. The variable domain in full, with the rest retrieved from reference TRBV19 and TRBJ2-3, is DGGITQSPKYLFRKEGQNVTLSCEQNLNHDAMYWYRQDPGQGLRLIYYSQIVNDFQKGDIAEGYSVSREKKESFPLTVTSAQKNPTAFYLCASSIDPTGLGTDTQYFGPGTRLTVL.

In nucleotides, the CDR3 is TGTGCCAGCAGCGCCAGGGTGGGAGGAGGAAACACCATATATTTT. Translating gives CASSARVGGGNTIYF. The chain uses TRBV9 and TRBJ1-3, with D possibly being TRBD1 (5 bases). Trimming left V 3 bases short and J 4 bases short, with 14 bases between. The germline gives CDR1 SGDLS, CDR2 YYNGEE. This CDR3 has 15 amino acids.

The chain recombines TRBV5-4 with TRBJ2-7; 8 bases line up with TRBD1. Germline CDR1 SGHNT, CDR2 YYREEE (reference sequence). This CDR3 comprises 15 residues. The junction had 7 bases not matched to a gene; V was cut back by 3 bases and J by 2 bases. CDR3 residues: CASSSGGGHPYEQYF. The CDR3 DNA follows: TGTGCCAGCAGCTCAGGGGGCGGACACCCCTACGAGCAGTACTTC.

The chain links TRBV6-4 to TRBJ1-4; no clear D gene. CDR1 and CDR2 (germline): MRHNA, SNTAGT. Between the trimmed V and J ends, which lost 5 bases and 8 bases, there was a span of 12 bases. The length of the CDR3 is 13 residues. The CDR3 here is CASSRNREEKLFF. In DNA form, the CDR3 reads TGTGCCAGCAGTAGGAACCGGGAGGAAAAACTGTTTTTT.

This sequence joins TRBV5-1 and TRBJ2-1; 7 nucleotides align to TRBD2. Losses at the gene ends were 3 bases for V and 5 bases for J; bases not matched to a gene: 8. Germline V gives CDR1 SGHRS, CDR2 YFSETQ. The CDR3 has 15 amino acids. The CDR3 DNA reads as TGCGCCAGCAGCTCCCGGGGGGACTTTAACAATGAGCAGTTCTTC. Encoded protein: CASSSRGDFNNEQFF.

The chain carries TRBV6-6 and TRBJ2-5, with 9 positions matching TRBD2. CDR1 MNHNY and CDR2 SVGAGI come from the germline V gene (reference sequence). V lost 0 bases and J lost 5; bases outside the gene matches: 7. The CDR3 runs to 16 residues. The CDR3 protein is CASSYSFGLAGETQYF. The CDR3, as DNA: TGTGCCAGCAGTTACTCGTTCGGGCTAGCGGGGGAGACCCAGTACTTC.

CDR3 region: CASSQITGTGYYGYTF. The CDR3 region has the DNA TGCGCCAGCAGCCAGATAACCGGGACAGGGTACTATGGCTACACCTTC. The rearrangement uses TRBV4-1 and TRBJ1-2, with 9 positions matching TRBD1. With 3 bases clipped from V and 3 bases from J, the junction kept 8 bases outside the gene matches. Germline CDR1 reads MGHRA; CDR2 reads YSYEKL. The length of the CDR3 is 16 residues.

The gene calls are TRBV5-1 and TRBJ2-5; D might be TRBD1 (6 bases). Looked up from germline, CDR1 is SGHRS and CDR2 is YFSETQ. There are 15 residues in the CDR3. V lost 5 bases and J 2 bases, leaving 16 bases between the germline ends. In DNA, the CDR3 is TGCGCCAGCAGTCGGTTACAGGGTTTGCAAGAGACCCAGTACTTC. This gives the protein CASSRLQGLQETQYF.

The chain carries TRBV5-5 and TRBJ2-5; 7 bases map to TRBD2. This CDR3 has 17 residues. V lost 0 bases, J lost 2 bases, and 10 bases stayed unmatched. Germline V gene data show CDR1 as SGHKS and CDR2 as YYEKEE (reference sequence). The DNA for the CDR3 is TGTGCCAGCAGCTTGGCCCTATCGGCTAGCGGTCAAGAGACCCAGTACTTC. It is translated as CASSLALSASGQETQYF.

This chain joins TRBV11-3 and TRBJ2-5; 13 positions match TRBD2. Germline loops: CDR1 SGHNT, CDR2 YENEEA. With V trimmed by 4 bases and J by 5 bases, 10 bases remained unmatched. CDR3 length: 17 amino acids. The CDR3 is CASSSRLAGGKGETQYF. CDR3 bases: TGTGCCAGCAGCTCGAGACTAGCGGGGGGAAAGGGGGAGACCCAGTACTTC.

The chain couples TRBV11-3 to TRBJ2-7; D is uncertain. Per the germline V gene, CDR1 is SGHNT and CDR2 is YENEEA. This CDR3 comprises 11 residues. The ends were cut back, 5 bases at V and 4 bases at J, with 6 bases in the middle. The CDR3 loop is CASSLQYEQYF. The CDR3 nucleotides are TGTGCCAGCAGCCTCCAATACGAGCAGTACTTC.

V gene TRBV2 combines with J gene TRBJ2-1, with 8 bases that match TRBD1. The J segment lost 6 bases and the V segment lost 2 bases, leaving 9 bases of the junction unmatched. The CDR3 extends over 16 amino acids. CDR1 and CDR2 from the germline V gene are SNHLY and FYNNEI. This CDR3 is CASSELGTGTFNEQFF. The CDR3 DNA reads as TGTGCCAGCAGTGAACTAGGGACAGGAACCTTCAATGAGCAGTTCTTC. The full variable domain, rest sourced from reference TRBV2 and TRBJ2-1, is EPEVTQTPSHQVTQMGQEVILRCVPISNHLYFYWYRQILGQKVEFLVSFYNNEISEKSEIFDDQFSVERPDGSNFTLKIRSTKLEDSAMYFCASSELGTGTFNEQFFGPGTRLTVL.

The chain combines TRBV11-2 with TRBJ1-1; D is unresolved. This CDR3 region has 13 residues. CDR1 and CDR2 (germline): SGHAT, FQNNGV. V was cut by 1 base and J by 2 bases, with 5 bases left in between. The CDR3 spells CASSLGSNTEAFF. The CDR3 bases are TGTGCCAGCAGCTTAGGTTCCAACACTGAAGCTTTCTTT.

V usage is TRBV11-1 and J usage is TRBJ2-3; tentatively, D is TRBD2 (5 bases). CDR1 and CDR2 from the germline V gene are SGHAT and FQDESV (reference sequence). Between the trimmed V and J ends, which lost 11 bases and 2 bases, there was a span of 14 bases. The CDR3 sequence is 13 residues long. The CDR3: CAREGRVTDTQYF. In nucleotides, the CDR3 is TGTGCCCGAGAGGGCAGAGTCACAGATACGCAGTATTTT.

This rearrangement joins TRBV9 to TRBJ1-2; D gene ambiguous. CDR3 length equals 13 residues. Germline assignment: CDR1 SGDLS and CDR2 YYNGEE. Trimming took 0 bases from V and 2 from J, leaving 5 bases between them. This CDR3 is CASSVGTNYGYTF. In DNA form, the CDR3 reads TGTGCCAGCAGCGTAGGAACAAACTATGGCTACACCTTC.